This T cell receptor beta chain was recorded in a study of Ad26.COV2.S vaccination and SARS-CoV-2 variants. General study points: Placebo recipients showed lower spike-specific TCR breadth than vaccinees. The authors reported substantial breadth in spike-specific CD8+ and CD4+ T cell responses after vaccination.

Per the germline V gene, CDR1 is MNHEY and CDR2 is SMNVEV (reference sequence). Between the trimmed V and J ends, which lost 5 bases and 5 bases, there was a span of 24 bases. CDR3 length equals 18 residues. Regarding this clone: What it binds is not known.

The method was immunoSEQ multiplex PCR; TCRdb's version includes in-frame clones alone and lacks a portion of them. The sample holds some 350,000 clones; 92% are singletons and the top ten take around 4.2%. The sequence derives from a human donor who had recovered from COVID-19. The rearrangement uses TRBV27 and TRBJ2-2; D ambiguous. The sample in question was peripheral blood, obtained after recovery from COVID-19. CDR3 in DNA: TGTGCCAGCAGTCAGACAAGAGGCCAGCCGCGAACAACCGGGGAGCTGTTTTTT. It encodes CASSQTRGQPRTTGELFF.